This T cell receptor beta chain was sequenced for a study of PD-1 blockade in classical Hodgkin lymphoma. The time point denotes: newly diagnosed, previously untreated cHL patient sample. This CDR3 is built from 16 residues. Germline V CDR1 and CDR2: ENHRY, SYGVKD. V was trimmed by 1 base and J by 2 bases, leaving 14 bases between them. TCRdb's table, derived via immunoSEQ multiplex PCR, lists solely in-frame clones and lacks some. The sample carries about 21,000 clones, around 94% recorded once. Sequencing used peripheral blood mononuclear cells (PBMCs). V gene TRBV10-3 combines with J gene TRBJ1-2, with D tentatively TRBD1 (5 bases). The sequence was obtained from a human donor with classical Hodgkin lymphoma. This CDR3 is CAISEYPAGWNYGYTF. As DNA, the CDR3 is TGTGCCATCAGTGAGTATCCGGCAGGGTGGAACTATGGCTACACCTTC.